This entry concerns a single TCR beta chain. Its antigen has not been determined. Per-nucleotide qualities are absent, and no much larger clonotype sits a single base away. Other DNA sequences of this sample code for an identical CDR3. These data originate in a study of cytomegalovirus exposure and HLA in healthy donors (dated by TCRdb to the late 2010s). For the study in its entirety: According to a later analysis, one platform produced both the 120 validation repertoires and the roughly 660 repertoires of the first cohort. To predict cytomegalovirus infection status, the study brought together high-throughput TCR immunosequencing, statistical association of individual TCRs with disease status, and machine learning. The study aimed to test whether cataloging public T cell receptors could reveal signatures of past pathogen exposure. Along with the approximately 650-subject first cohort, a separate validation cohort of around 120 different subjects was used. Broader findings and caveats from the paper: According to the authors, the approach could potentially be generalized to other disease states and immunological phenotypes. The validation cohort had no HLA typing available for a later analysis, so co-occurrence within that cohort was assessed over all 120 or so repertoires. In a later analysis, TCRs clustered in the first cohort were found to also tend to co-occur in the roughly 130 validation repertoires, with approximately 94% of cluster scores above 0. Three of the identified cytomegalovirus-associated TCR beta chains were confirmed in vitro to be specific for cytomegalovirus antigens. Cytomegalovirus status was reported to be diagnosed by the classifier with high specificity and sensitivity in both the original and validation cohorts. While some public TCRs were present in many individuals, most TCR sequences turned up only very rarely across donors. The study gave a list of 150 to 200 TCR beta chains associated with cytomegalovirus.

The donors belonged to the validation cohort of about 110 subjects, which was separate from the approximately 700-subject first cohort. The CDR3 contains 12 residues, cysteine and phenylalanine counted. The CDR3 DNA has 36 bases and is translated from base 1. The CDR1 and CDR2 encoded by the germline V gene are MDHEN and SYDVKM. Relative to germline, V is 2 bases shorter and J is 5 bases shorter, with 6 bases between their ends. Library generation was performed with the immunoSEQ multiplex PCR assay. The authors processed their data as follows. A statistical classification framework was built to diagnose cytomegalovirus status from the catalog of TCR beta chain sequences. The table comes from immuneACCESS by way of TCRdb, which keeps in-frame sequences with V and J called. Part of the clones is missing from these tables; in studies checked, under half for an unresolved V gene and the rest for unknown reasons. The V and J calls and clone size come from that table; D and trimming were worked out from the DNA. The sample table records tens of thousands of clones; approximately 97% of these occur just once. The ten biggest clones cover about 1.5% of the sample.

This TCR derives from a woman aged 18 to 35 in good health and CMV-seropositive. The chain is made from TRBV28 and TRBJ1-2; no confident D gene assignment can be made. Sequencing was performed on PBMCs. The CDR3: CASSLPGYGYTF. The DNA reads TGTGCCAGCAGTTTACCAGGTTATGGCTACACCTTC.